The rows below give T cell receptor beta chains drawn from one sample of a study of beta chain features in type 1 diabetes. TCRdb's copy holds only in-frame clones and misses some; the assay was immunoSEQ multiplex PCR. The sample records 60,000 to 75,000 clones, roughly 49% being singletons. The specimen was central memory CD4+ T cells from blood. The source of these receptors is a man aged 25 to 40 with type 1 diabetes. The CDR3 runs from the conserved cysteine through the conserved F or W. A D gene is named only where the DNA matches it firmly. Rows may omit the clone size; those that give it use once, few, many or a size class.

>.|TRBJ2-2|TRBV5-1|.
TGCGCCAGCAGCTTGGGGGTGAGACAGACGAACACCGGGGAGCTGTTTTTT
CASSLGVRQTNTGELFF
>TRBD1|TRBJ1-1|TRBV27|.
TGTGCCAGCAGTCCACGGACAGGGGCCCCTAGCACTGAAGCTTTCTTT
CASSPRTGAPSTEAFF
>.|TRBJ1-2|TRBV15|.
TGTGCCACCAGGGGGGGGCCCGGGGACTATGGCTACACCTTC
CATRGGPGDYGYTF
>.|TRBJ2-5|TRBV19|.
TGTGCCAGTAGTAAACGGCGGGACGGCCCAGAGACCCAGTACTTC
CASSKRRDGPETQYF
>TRBD1|TRBJ2-3|TRBV5-1|.
TGCGCCAGCAGCCCCGGACAGGGAGATACGCAGTATTTT
CASSPGQGDTQYF
>TRBD1|TRBJ1-1|TRBV5-1|.
TGCGCCAGCAGCCCACGGACAGGGTCGGGCACTGAAGCTTTCTTT
CASSPRTGSGTEAFF
>TRBD2|TRBJ2-1|TRBV6-7|.
TGTGCCAGCAGTTACCCCACGGGACTAGGGAACTACAATGAGCAGTTCTTC
CASSYPTGLGNYNEQFF
>.|TRBJ1-6|TRBV6-1|.
TGTGCCAGCAGTGATGGGCCGGTAGGCCATAATTCACCCCTCCACTTT
CASSDGPVGHNSPLHF
>TRBD1|TRBJ2-5|TRBV27|.
TGTGCCAGCAGTCCTCTCGCACGGACAGGGGGCAGTAAGACCCAGTACTTC
CASSPLARTGGSKTQYF
>.|TRBJ1-1|TRBV7-9|.
TGTGCCAGCAGCTTAGAGGGGGTTGGAGCTGAAGCTTTCTTT
CASSLEGVGAEAFF
>TRBD1|TRBJ1-1|TRBV11-2|.
TGTGCCAGCAGCCCCCGACAGGGTGGGGCTTTCTTT
CASSPRQGGAFF
>TRBD1|TRBJ1-1|TRBV29-1|few
TGCAGCGCCGGACAGGGCTTGAACACTGAAGCTTTCTTT
CSAGQGLNTEAFF